This record covers a single T cell receptor beta chain. Germline V gene sequence: CDR1 MDHEN, CDR2 SYDVKM. The CDR3 has 13 amino acids. V was pared by 6 bases and J by 6 bases, with 14 bases between. This entry belongs to a study of blood T cell repertoires in COVID-19. At the level of the study: The United States, Italy and Spain supplied acute and convalescent COVID-19 samples.

Original methodology: Amplification of reference gene primers provided the estimated nucleated cell counts. Clones were read by immunoSEQ multiplex PCR, and TCRdb kept only the in-frame ones, dropping some. The DNA gave D and trimming, while V, J and clone size come from that table. The repertoire holds about 380,000 clones, with 90% as singletons. The sequenced material came from peripheral blood. The chain is built from TRBV28 and TRBJ1-1; a possible D gene is TRBD1 (5 bases). This receptor was obtained from a man aged 18 to 30 with active or convalescent COVID-19. The CDR3 region is CASRPGLAAEAFF. CDR3 nucleotides: TGTGCCAGCAGGCCAGGGTTAGCCGCTGAAGCTTTCTTT. Supplemented by reference TRBV28 and TRBJ1-1, the full variable domain reads DVKVTQSSRYLVKRTGEKVFLECVQDMDHENMFWYRQDPGLGLRLIYFSYDVKMKEKGDIPEGYSVSREKKERFSLILESASTNQTSMYLCASRPGLAAEAFFGQGTRLTVV.